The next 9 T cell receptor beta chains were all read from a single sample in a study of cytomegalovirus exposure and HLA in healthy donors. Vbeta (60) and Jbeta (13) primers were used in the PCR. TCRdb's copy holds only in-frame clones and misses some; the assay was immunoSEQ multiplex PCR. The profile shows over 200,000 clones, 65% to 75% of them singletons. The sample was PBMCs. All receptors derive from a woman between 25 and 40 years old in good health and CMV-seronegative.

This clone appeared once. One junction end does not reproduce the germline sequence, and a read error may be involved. The CDR3 is CSSRVPREGHGGELFF. The DNA of the CDR3 is TGTTCCAGCAGGGTCCCGCGGGAGGGCCATGGCGGGGAGCTGTTTTTT. The chain is built from TRBV7-9 and TRBJ2-2; 9 nucleotides align to TRBD2. Germline CDR1 SEHNR, CDR2 FQNEAQ (reference sequence). The CDR3 extends over 16 amino acids.

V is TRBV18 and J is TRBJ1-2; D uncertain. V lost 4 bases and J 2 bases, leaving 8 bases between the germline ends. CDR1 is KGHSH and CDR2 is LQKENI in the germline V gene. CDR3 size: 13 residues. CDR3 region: CASSQEANYGYTF. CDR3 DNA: TGTGCCAGCTCACAAGAAGCCAACTATGGCTACACCTTC.

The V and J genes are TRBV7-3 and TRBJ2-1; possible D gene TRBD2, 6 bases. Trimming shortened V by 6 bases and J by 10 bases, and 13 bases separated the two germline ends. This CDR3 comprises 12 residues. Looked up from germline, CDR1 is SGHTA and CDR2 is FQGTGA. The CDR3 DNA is TGTGCCAGCAGTCAGGTGCGGGGCGAGCAGTTCTTC. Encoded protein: CASSQVRGEQFF. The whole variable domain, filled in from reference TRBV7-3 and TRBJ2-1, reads GAGVSQTPSNKVTEKGKYVELRCDPISGHTALYWYRQSLGQGPEFLIYFQGTGAADDSGLPNDRFFAVRPEGSVSTLKIQRTERGDSAVYLCASSQVRGEQFFGPGTRLTVL.

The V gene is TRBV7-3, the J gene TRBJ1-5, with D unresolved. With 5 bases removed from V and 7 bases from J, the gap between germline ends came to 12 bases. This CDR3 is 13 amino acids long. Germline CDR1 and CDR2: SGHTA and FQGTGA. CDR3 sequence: CASSLGPGQPQHF. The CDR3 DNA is TGTGCCAGCAGCCTTGGCCCTGGCCAGCCCCAGCATTTT. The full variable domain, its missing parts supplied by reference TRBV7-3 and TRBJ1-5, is GAGVSQTPSNKVTEKGKYVELRCDPISGHTALYWYRQSLGQGPEFLIYFQGTGAADDSGLPNDRFFAVRPEGSVSTLKIQRTERGDSAVYLCASSLGPGQPQHFGDGTRLSIL.

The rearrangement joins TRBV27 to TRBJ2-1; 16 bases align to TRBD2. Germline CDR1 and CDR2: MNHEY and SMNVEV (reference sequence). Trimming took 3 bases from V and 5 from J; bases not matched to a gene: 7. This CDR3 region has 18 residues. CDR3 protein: CASSLGLAGGPRDNEQFF. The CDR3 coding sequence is TGTGCCAGCAGTTTGGGACTAGCGGGGGGGCCCAGAGACAATGAGCAGTTCTTC.

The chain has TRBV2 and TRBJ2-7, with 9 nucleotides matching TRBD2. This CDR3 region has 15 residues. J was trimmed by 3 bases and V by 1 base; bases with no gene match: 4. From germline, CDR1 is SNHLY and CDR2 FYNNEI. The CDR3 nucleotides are TGTGCCAGCAGTGAAGAGGCGGGAGGGAACTACGAGCAGTACTTC. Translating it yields CASSEEAGGNYEQYF.

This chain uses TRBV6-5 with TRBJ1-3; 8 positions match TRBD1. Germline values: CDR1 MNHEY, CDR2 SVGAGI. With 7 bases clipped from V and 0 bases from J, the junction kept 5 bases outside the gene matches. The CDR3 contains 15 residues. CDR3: CASTRDRISGNTIYF. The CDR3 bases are TGTGCCAGCACCAGGGACAGGATCTCTGGAAACACCATATATTTT.

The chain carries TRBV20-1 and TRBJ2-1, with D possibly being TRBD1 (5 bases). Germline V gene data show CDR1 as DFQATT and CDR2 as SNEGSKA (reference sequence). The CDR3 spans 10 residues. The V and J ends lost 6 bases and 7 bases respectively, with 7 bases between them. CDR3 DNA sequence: TGCAGTGCCCAGGGTAATGAGCAGTTCTTC. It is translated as CSAQGNEQFF.

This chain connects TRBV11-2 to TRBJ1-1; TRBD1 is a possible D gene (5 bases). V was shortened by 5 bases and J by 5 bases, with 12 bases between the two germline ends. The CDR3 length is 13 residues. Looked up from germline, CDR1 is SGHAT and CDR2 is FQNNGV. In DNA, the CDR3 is TGTGCCAGCAGCCCGGGGGGACGAACTGAAGCTTTCTTT. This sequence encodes CASSPGGRTEAFF. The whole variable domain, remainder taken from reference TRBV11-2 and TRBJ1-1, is EAGVAQSPRYKIIEKRQSVAFWCNPISGHATLYWYQQILGQGPKLLIQFQNNGVVDDSQLPKDRFSAERLKGVDSTLKIQPAKLEDSAVYLCASSPGGRTEAFFGQGTRLTVV.